These T cell receptor beta chains were read from a single sample in a study of tumor-infiltrating lymphocytes in localized non-small cell lung cancer. Clones were read by immunoSEQ multiplex PCR, and TCRdb kept only the in-frame ones, dropping some. The data show under 35,000 clones, 75% to 90% seen once. The specimen sequenced was lung tumor tissue. The source is a human donor with non-small cell lung cancer. The CDR3 runs from the conserved cysteine through the conserved F or W. D genes are given only for firm matches. Expanded clones are given a class, and other clones once, few, many or no size at all.

D gene,V gene,J gene,clone size,CDR3 DNA,CDR3 protein
-,TRBV6-6,TRBJ1-6,-,TGTGCCAGCAGTTACTTAGCCGGTCTGAATTCACCCCTCCACTTT,CASSYLAGLNSPLHF
TRBD2,TRBV5-8,TRBJ2-7,-,TGTGCCAGCAACCCCACTAGCGGGGCCTCCTACGAGCAGTACTTC,CASNPTSGASYEQYF
TRBD1,TRBV6-6,TRBJ1-5,-,TGTGCCGCGGCGAGGGGGCTGTTTAATCAGCCCCAGCATTTT,CAAARGLFNQPQHF
-,TRBV21-1,TRBJ1-1,-,TGTGCCAGCAGCAGACCTCGCAGGGGACGAAACACTGAAGCTTTCTTT,CASSRPRRGRNTEAFF
-,TRBV7-2,TRBJ1-1,once,TGTGCCAGCAGCAAACAGGGGAACACTGAAGCTTTCTTT,CASSKQGNTEAFF
-,TRBV6-6,TRBJ2-3,-,TGTGCCAGCACCGACCCTGCAACAGGCACAGATACGCAGTATTTT,CASTDPATGTDTQYF
TRBD1,TRBV11-2,TRBJ1-1,once,TGTGCCAGCATGAGAAGGGGACAGGGGTATTTAGATGTGAACACTGAAGCTTTCTTT,CASMRRGQGYLDVNTEAFF
-,TRBV7-2,TRBJ1-1,once,TGTGCCAGCAGCTCCCAGGTGAACACTGAAGCTTTCTTT,CASSSQVNTEAFF
-,TRBV30,TRBJ1-1,-,TGTGCCTGGGGCCTTGGGGGTGGGGGCACTGAAGCTTTCTTT,CAWGLGGGGTEAFF
-,TRBV4-2,TRBJ1-2,-,TGTGCCAGCAGCCAAGATAGATCGACGGGTGGCTACACCTTC,CASSQDRSTGGYTF
TRBD2,TRBV4-2,TRBJ2-2,-,TGTGCCAGCAGCCAAACCGCAACTAGCGGGGGGGCCTCCGGGGAGCTGTTTTTT,CASSQTATSGGASGELFF
-,TRBV20-1,TRBJ2-5,-,TGCAGTGCTAGCAAGACGGAGACCCAGTACTTC,CSASKTETQYF
TRBD1,TRBV6-6,TRBJ1-6,-,TGTGCCAGCAGAACGCCGGGACAGGGTTTTTCACCCCTCCACTTT,CASRTPGQGFSPLHF
TRBD1,TRBV30,TRBJ1-6,-,TGTGCCTGGGCCATGAGACAGGGCACTATAGGTTCACCCCTCCACTTT,CAWAMRQGTIGSPLHF
-,TRBV7-2,TRBJ2-3,few,TGTGCCAGCAGCGAACGGGGTAGCACAGATACGCAGTATTTT,CASSERGSTDTQYF
-,TRBV6-6,TRBJ1-2,-,TGTGCCAGCAGTCTGCTAACCGGGACACGGAACTATGGCTACACCTTC,CASSLLTGTRNYGYTF
-,TRBV7-9,TRBJ1-1,medium-sized,TGTGCCAGCAGCTTACTTTCTGGACCGAACACTGAAGCTTTCTTT,CASSLLSGPNTEAFF
-,TRBV5-5,TRBJ2-7,once,TGTGCCAGCAGCTTGACGGCCCTCTACGAGCAGTACTTC,CASSLTALYEQYF
TRBD1,TRBV19,TRBJ2-3,-,TGTGCCAGTACCCCACAGGGGTCGGGAGATACGCAGTATTTT,CASTPQGSGDTQYF
-,TRBV7-2,TRBJ2-5,once,TGTGCCAGCAGCTTAGGGCAGACCGGGGAGACCCAGTACTTC,CASSLGQTGETQYF
-,TRBV4-1,TRBJ1-5,-,TGCGCCAGCAGCGAGAGGGCAACCAGCAATCAGCCCCAGCATTTT,CASSERATSNQPQHF
TRBD1,TRBV29-1,TRBJ1-2,-,TGCAGCGTTGAATTTAACCGGGACAGGGGGCTGGATGGCTACACCTTC,CSVEFNRDRGLDGYTF
-,TRBV5-1,TRBJ1-2,-,TGCGCCAGCAGCTTGGCAGGGGATAACTATGGCTACACCTTC,CASSLAGDNYGYTF
-,TRBV5-4,TRBJ1-6,-,TGTGCCAGCAGCTTGGATTCAAGGGGCGGATCACCCCTCCACTTT,CASSLDSRGGSPLHF
-,TRBV25-1,TRBJ2-7,-,TGTGCCAGCAAGGGGGACAACTCCTACGAGCAGTACTTC,CASKGDNSYEQYF
-,TRBV4-2,TRBJ2-2,few,TGTGCCAGCAGCCAAGATAAGGAAACCGGGGAGCTGTTTTTT,CASSQDKETGELFF
-,TRBV14,TRBJ1-2,-,TGTGCCAGCGAAGGAACCCGCACAGGGGGCTACACCTTC,CASEGTRTGGYTF
TRBD2,TRBV5-6,TRBJ2-3,-,TGTGCCAGCAGCTTGACTAGCGGGGGAAGCACAGATACGCAGTATTTT,CASSLTSGGSTDTQYF
-,TRBV5-6,TRBJ2-7,-,TGTGCCAGCAGCTTGGGTGGGGGTCGTCTTTACGAGCAGTACTTC,CASSLGGGRLYEQYF
TRBD1,TRBV6-1,TRBJ2-1,-,TGTGCCAGCAGTGTGTACAGGGGGTACAATGAGCAGTTCTTC,CASSVYRGYNEQFF